The 30 T cell receptor beta chains below come from one sample, sequenced in a study of T-cell reconstitution after alpha-beta-depleted transplantation in children. During its preparation, the TCRbeta library received unique molecular identifiers. TCRdb processed the PCR reads anew with MiXCR; each CDR3 protein has one entry. Among around 600,000 distinct CDR3 sequences listed, 8% to 11% were seen once. The source was PBMCs from the stem cell graft donor, collected from the stem cell graft. The receptors were sampled from a human donor who donated a stem cell graft to a child with acute myeloid leukemia.

This clonotype showed up just a few times. CDR3 coding DNA: TGTGCCAGCAGTCTCACTCAGACAGGGGGCCGAAACAATGAGCAGTTCTTC. Amino acid sequence: CASSLTQTGGRNNEQFF. The chain links TRBV27 to TRBJ2-1; 10 nucleotides agree with TRBD1. The germline CDR1 and CDR2 sequences are MNHEY and SMNVEV (reference sequence). The CDR3 is made up of 17 amino acids. Trimming removed 5 bases from V and 5 bases from J; junction bases left unmatched: 12.

The table lists this clonotype with many counts. The gene calls are TRBV27 and TRBJ2-1; D call uncertain. The CDR3 runs to 14 residues. CDR1 and CDR2 (germline): MNHEY, SMNVEV (reference sequence). V dropped 4 bases and J dropped 6 bases, with 13 bases sitting between them. CDR3 nucleotide sequence: TGTGCCAGCAGTTCTCGGCTCAGCCTCAATGAGCAGTTCTTC. Its translation: CASSSRLSLNEQFF.

The rearrangement joins TRBV20-1 to TRBJ1-2, with 7 positions matching TRBD1. The CDR3 has 13 amino acids. Germline V gives CDR1 DFQATT, CDR2 SNEGSKA (reference sequence). Losses at the gene ends were 5 bases for V and 4 bases for J; bases not matched to a gene: 7. CDR3 sequence reads: CSASDRARYGYTF. Here the CDR3 DNA reads TGCAGTGCTTCCGACAGGGCACGCTATGGCTACACCTTC.

The rearrangement links TRBV7-2 to TRBJ2-6, with D tentatively TRBD1 (5 bases). The germline V gene has CDR1 SGHTA and CDR2 FQGNSA. This CDR3 has 15 amino acids. V was trimmed by 5 bases and J by 2 bases, leaving 10 bases between them. The CDR3 DNA reads as TGTGCCAGCAGCCAGACAGTAACTGGGGCCAACGTCCTGACTTTC. Its protein product is CASSQTVTGANVLTF.

This clonotype was seen a few times. CDR3 coding DNA: TGTGCCAGCAGCCACATGACAGGACCCCTCTACAATGAGCAGTTCTTC. Amino acid sequence: CASSHMTGPLYNEQFF. The chain is built from TRBV14 and TRBJ2-1, with D perhaps TRBD1 (6 bases). The germline V gene has CDR1 SGHDN and CDR2 FVKESK. With 3 bases removed from V and 3 bases from J, the gap between germline ends came to 15 bases. The CDR3 totals 16 residues.

This chain uses TRBV2 with TRBJ1-4; TRBD1 agrees at 7 bases. Losses at the gene ends were 11 bases for V and 8 bases for J; bases not matched to a gene: 11. The V gene's germline CDR1 is SNHLY and CDR2 FYNNEI. CDR3 length: 13 residues. CDR3 nucleotides: TGTGCCGGACTGGACAGGATGGTCGAAAAACTGTTTTTT. Protein sequence: CAGLDRMVEKLFF. Combining the CDR3 with reference TRBV2 and TRBJ1-4 gives the whole variable domain EPEVTQTPSHQVTQMGQEVILRCVPISNHLYFYWYRQILGQKVEFLVSFYNNEISEKSEIFDDQFSVERPDGSNFTLKIRSTKLEDSAMYFCAGLDRMVEKLFFGSGTQLSVL.

The chain has TRBV24-1 and TRBJ1-5, with D possibly TRBD1 on 6 matching bases. This CDR3 has 14 amino acids. Germline CDR1 is KGHDR and CDR2 is SFDVKD. V lost 5 bases, J lost 5 bases, and 12 bases lay in between. The CDR3 loop reads CATSGRGTDQPQHF. The CDR3, as DNA: TGTGCCACCAGTGGGAGGGGGACGGATCAGCCCCAGCATTTT.

The chain employs TRBV5-1 and TRBJ2-7, with D perhaps TRBD1 (5 bases). Trimming removed 0 bases at V and 5 bases at J, with 9 bases between. The germline V gene has CDR1 SGHRS and CDR2 YFSETQ. This CDR3 comprises 13 residues. The CDR3 DNA reads as TGCGCCAGCAGCTTGGGATGGGGCGACGAGCAGTACTTC. Translation: CASSLGWGDEQYF.

This clonotype was found many times. The V and J genes are TRBV29-1 and TRBJ1-4; unclear D gene. This CDR3 has 13 amino acids. Trimming left V 4 bases short and J 3 bases short, with 9 bases between. Germline V gene lookup returns CDR1 SQVTM and CDR2 ANQGSEA. CDR3: CSVAGQPNEKLFF. The CDR3 DNA sequence: TGCAGCGTTGCTGGGCAGCCTAATGAAAAACTGTTTTTT.

This clonotype appeared a few times. The V gene is TRBV20-1, the J gene TRBJ1-6, with unresolved D. V shed 7 bases and J shed 7 bases, with 14 bases lying between them. The CDR3 extends over 13 amino acids. Germline loops: CDR1 DFQATT, CDR2 SNEGSKA (reference sequence). The DNA for the CDR3 is TGCAGTGTTGAGAGACTCCGGAATTCACCCCTCCACTTT. The encoded protein is CSVERLRNSPLHF.

This chain connects TRBV30 to TRBJ2-3; TRBD1 matches 7 bases. V was pared by 2 bases and J by 4 bases, with 6 bases of the junction left unmatched. CDR3 length equals 14 residues. Germline loops: CDR1 GTSNPN, CDR2 SVGIG (reference sequence). The CDR3 bases are TGTGCCTGGAGTTGGGGACAGCCCCCAGATACGCAGTATTTT. Protein product: CAWSWGQPPDTQYF.

The chain carries TRBV3-1 and TRBJ2-7, with a possible D match to TRBD2 (6 bases). Trimming stripped 4 bases from V and 3 bases from J, with 16 bases between. The germline V gene has CDR1 LGHDT and CDR2 YNNKEL (reference sequence). This CDR3 has 15 amino acids. The CDR3 region is CASSPRWDSYYEQYF. CDR3 bases: TGTGCCAGCAGCCCCAGGTGGGACTCTTACTACGAGCAGTACTTC.

A few counts support this clonotype. This chain joins TRBV27 and TRBJ2-3; no definite D call. Trimming stripped 2 bases from V and 7 bases from J, with 10 bases between. The CDR3 covers 13 residues. Germline CDR1 and CDR2: MNHEY and SMNVEV (reference sequence). This CDR3 reads CASSLPFGHTQYF. The CDR3 nucleotides read TGTGCCAGCAGTTTACCTTTTGGACATACGCAGTATTTT.

This clonotype was recorded many times. This chain joins TRBV30 and TRBJ2-7, with 8 bases identical to TRBD1. There are 13 residues in the CDR3. The trim removed 7 bases at V and 1 base at J, leaving 6 bases unmatched. Germline CDR1 GTSNPN, CDR2 SVGIG (reference sequence). The DNA of the CDR3 is TGTGCCTCTGACAGGGGCCCATCCTACGAGCAGTACTTC. Protein product: CASDRGPSYEQYF.

Remarks on this clonotype: It may be a read error: a sequence one base away is much more abundant. This rearrangement joins TRBV11-2 to TRBJ2-1; the D call may be TRBD1 or TRBD2 (5 bases each). Looked up from germline, CDR1 is SGHAT and CDR2 is FQNNGV. The CDR3 runs 15 residues. Between the trimmed V and J ends, which lost 5 bases and 4 bases, there was a span of 15 bases. The CDR3 bases are TGTGCCAGCAGCGAATCGGGACGCTCTTACAATGAGCAGTTCTTC. It encodes CASSESGRSYNEQFF.

There are a few counts of this clonotype. The chain uses TRBV11-1 and TRBJ2-7; D is unclear. Germline V gene data show CDR1 as SGHAT and CDR2 as FQDESV (reference sequence). Trimming shortened V by 5 bases and J by 3 bases, and 14 bases separated the two germline ends. CDR3 length equals 14 residues. The CDR3: CASSPLRHLYEQYF. CDR3 DNA sequence: TGTGCCAGCAGCCCCCTGAGGCACCTCTACGAGCAGTACTTC.

The chain uses TRBV12-3 or TRBV12-4 and TRBJ2-1, with TRBD2 matching over 9 bases. The CDR3 length is 15 residues. Trimming took 4 bases from V and 7 from J; bases not matched to a gene: 8. CDR3 protein: CASSSALAGWNEQFF. The CDR3 DNA follows: TGTGCCAGCAGTTCTGCACTAGCGGGTTGGAATGAGCAGTTCTTC.

Comment on this clonotype: At one of its ends the junction is not consistent with the germline gene, which may arise from a read error. The CDR3 DNA is TGTGCCAGCAGCCTAGCCTCTAGCGGGAGGCCGTTGAATGAGCAGTTCTTC. Its translation is CASSLASSGRPLNEQFF. This sequence joins TRBV7-2 and TRBJ2-1, with 11 bases matching TRBD2. CDR1 and CDR2 from the germline V gene are SGHTA and FQGNSA. The CDR3 consists of 17 residues.

This clonotype was observed at least ten times. J is TRBJ2-7 and V is TRBV27, with 9 nucleotides matching TRBD1. This CDR3 comprises 13 residues. Germline CDR1 MNHEY, CDR2 SMNVEV (reference sequence). The V and J ends lost 7 bases and 5 bases, in that order; junction bases with no gene match: 6. CDR3 in DNA: TGTGCCAGCACTCCACACAGGGGGCACGAGCAGTACTTC. Translating it yields CASTPHRGHEQYF.

This clonotype was found a few times. The CDR3 spells CSARIGTLQETQYF. The CDR3 DNA reads as TGCAGTGCTAGGATAGGGACTCTTCAAGAGACCCAGTACTTC. The V gene is TRBV20-1, the J gene TRBJ2-5, with D maybe TRBD2 (6 bases). This CDR3 is built from 14 residues. V was cut by 3 bases and J by 2 bases, with 13 bases left in between. From germline, CDR1 is DFQATT and CDR2 SNEGSKA (reference sequence).

This clonotype has more than one count but fewer than ten. This chain joins TRBV29-1 and TRBJ1-4; D is undetermined. Trimming stripped 7 bases from V and 0 bases from J, with 6 bases between. Looked up from germline, CDR1 is SQVTM and CDR2 is ANQGSEA. The CDR3 sequence is 12 residues long. The CDR3 DNA reads as TGCAGCGCGCGGGCAACTAATGAAAAACTGTTTTTT. Translation: CSARATNEKLFF.

This chain uses TRBV7-2 with TRBJ2-1; 9 nucleotides align to TRBD2. Germline CDR1 is SGHTA and CDR2 is FQGNSA. This CDR3 is built from 15 residues. The J segment lost 9 bases and the V segment lost 5 bases, leaving 11 bases of the junction unmatched. CDR3 bases: TGTGCCAGCAGCACAGGACGGCGGGAGGGCGTTGAGCAGTTCTTC. Its translation is CASSTGRREGVEQFF.

This rearrangement joins TRBV21-1 to TRBJ1-5; the D call of TRBD1 is as the table states it, not checked on the DNA. TRBV21-1 is flagged as a pseudogene. CDR3 length: 15 amino acids. CDR3 sequence: CASSGQGGRNQPQHF. CDR3 bases: TGTGCCAGCAGCGGCCAGGGCGGACGCAATCAGCCCCAGCATTTT.

The table lists this clonotype with many counts. CDR3 sequence (DNA): TGCAGTGCTAGAGACGGCGGGAGGTCGGCAGATACGCAGTATTTT. It codes for CSARDGGRSADTQYF. The chain couples TRBV20-1 to TRBJ2-3; 8 bases match TRBD2. Germline CDR1 reads DFQATT; CDR2 reads SNEGSKA (reference sequence). The CDR3 length is 15 residues. V gave up 0 bases and J gave up 4 bases; unmatched junction bases: 6.

This clonotype has at least ten counts. The chain is built from TRBV4-3 and TRBJ2-1; 8 positions match TRBD2. The CDR3 runs 17 residues. Trimming took 0 bases from V and 4 from J; bases not matched to a gene: 8. Germline CDR1 LGHNA, CDR2 YSLEER. CDR3 sequence reads: CASSQDLSASGYNEQFF. In nucleotides, the CDR3 is TGCGCCAGCAGCCAAGATCTTAGTGCTAGCGGGTACAATGAGCAGTTCTTC.

For this clonotype: One end of the junction does not line up with germline, which may come from a read error. The chain uses TRBV6-5 and TRBJ2-7, with D tentatively TRBD2 (5 bases). The germline CDR1 and CDR2 sequences are MNHEY and SVGAGI. This CDR3 is built from 14 residues. CDR3 DNA: TGTGCCGGCAGTTACCTCAGCGGACCTAACGAGCAGTACTTC. It translates to CAGSYLSGPNEQYF.

The V call is TRBV12-3 or TRBV12-4, the J call TRBJ2-4; D is perhaps TRBD1 or TRBD2 (5 bases each). The length of the CDR3 is 16 residues. Between the trimmed V and J ends, which lost 6 bases and 4 bases, there was a span of 19 bases. CDR3 bases: TGTGCCAGCAGATACCGGGACGCAGGATCGAAAAACATTCAGTACTTC. Translating it yields CASRYRDAGSKNIQYF.

This clonotype was seen many times. The chain employs TRBV28 and TRBJ2-7; 11 nucleotides agree with TRBD1. V trimming: 6 bases; J trimming: 6 bases; junction bases outside the gene matches: 7. Germline V gene data show CDR1 as MDHEN and CDR2 as SYDVKM. The CDR3 extends over 14 amino acids. The DNA of the CDR3 is TGTGCCAGCAGGGGGACAGGGGGATCGTCCGAGCAGTACTTC. Encoded protein: CASRGTGGSSEQYF. The full variable domain, with the rest looked up from reference TRBV28 and TRBJ2-7, is DVKVTQSSRYLVKRTGEKVFLECVQDMDHENMFWYRQDPGLGLRLIYFSYDVKMKEKGDIPEGYSVSREKKERFSLILESASTNQTSMYLCASRGTGGSSEQYFGPGTRLTVT.

This clonotype was detected only a few times. This chain links TRBV28 with TRBJ1-4, with 8 bases that match TRBD1. Germline CDR1 is MDHEN and CDR2 is SYDVKM. V trimming: 3 bases; J trimming: 4 bases; junction bases outside the gene matches: 4. The CDR3 has 15 residues. The CDR3 sequence: CASSFQGASNEKLFF. The CDR3 DNA follows: TGTGCCAGCAGTTTTCAGGGGGCAAGTAATGAAAAACTGTTTTTT.

This clonotype was seen a handful of times. The V call is TRBV12-3 or TRBV12-4, the J call TRBJ2-1; unclear D gene. This CDR3 region has 12 residues. V was shortened by 7 bases and J by 8 bases, with 12 bases between the two germline ends. CDR3 DNA: TGTGCCAGCACCCCGTCCCACGATGAGCAGTTCTTC. Protein product: CASTPSHDEQFF.